Below, 32 T cell receptor beta chains from the same sample are listed, as sequenced in a study of blood T cell repertoires in COVID-19. Libraries were prepared by immunoSEQ multiplex PCR; TCRdb keeps only in-frame clonotypes and omits some of them. This sample has some 170,000 clones, with about 79% found just once. Input material: PBMCs or T cells enriched from blood (not recorded which). The receptor set was obtained from a middle-aged man who had recovered from COVID-19.

The V and J genes are TRBV2 and TRBJ2-4, with 8 nucleotides matching TRBD2. The junction had 10 bases not matched to a gene; V was cut back by 3 bases and J by 0 bases. CDR1 is SNHLY, CDR2 FYNNEI, per germline. The CDR3 sequence is 18 residues long. The CDR3 spells CASSEAGGWGLAKNIQYF. In DNA, the CDR3 is TGTGCCAGCAGTGAGGCGGGAGGATGGGGACTAGCCAAAAACATTCAGTACTTC.

This clone has more than one count but fewer than ten. V usage is TRBV25-1 and J usage is TRBJ1-1; D is possibly TRBD1 (6 bases). CDR1 and CDR2 (germline): MGHDK, SYGVNS. V shed 1 base and J shed 0 bases, with 6 bases lying between them. This CDR3 has 14 residues. CDR3 DNA: TGTGCCAGCAGTGAATCAGGGGTGAACACTGAAGCTTTCTTT. Translated, it gives CASSESGVNTEAFF.

Concerning this clone itself: The same CDR3 also results from other DNA sequences found in this sample. This sequence joins TRBV10-3 and TRBJ1-2, with D perhaps matching TRBD1 (6 bases). Between the trimmed V and J ends, which lost 4 bases and 2 bases, there was a span of 11 bases. This CDR3 comprises 14 residues. CDR1 is ENHRY, CDR2 SYGVKD, per germline. CDR3 amino acids: CAISARTENYGYTF. In DNA, the CDR3 is TGTGCCATCAGTGCCCGGACAGAAAACTATGGCTACACCTTC.

The chain carries TRBV5-1 and TRBJ2-1; maybe TRBD1 (6 bases). V lost 0 bases, J lost 5 bases, and 12 bases lay in between. From germline, CDR1 is SGHRS and CDR2 YFSETQ. The CDR3 has 15 residues. The CDR3 DNA reads TGCGCCAGCAGCTTGGCCAGGGGCAGCCACAATGAGCAGTTCTTC. It is translated as CASSLARGSHNEQFF.

The chain joins TRBV5-1 to TRBJ2-6, with D tentatively TRBD1 (5 bases). CDR1 is SGHRS and CDR2 is YFSETQ in the germline V gene. V was clipped by 2 bases and J by 2 bases, with 8 bases between them. The CDR3 has 15 residues. CDR3 sequence: CASSFRVAGANVLTF. The CDR3 bases are TGCGCCAGCAGCTTCAGGGTTGCTGGGGCCAACGTCCTGACTTTC.

This clone was observed a few times. This chain uses TRBV7-2 with TRBJ1-5; D call uncertain. The germline V gene has CDR1 SGHTA and CDR2 FQGNSA. This CDR3 region has 13 residues. Trimming cost V 3 bases and J 6 bases, with 9 bases left between them. The CDR3 protein is CASSLTGGQPQHF. The DNA for the CDR3 is TGTGCCAGCAGCTTGACGGGTGGTCAGCCCCAGCATTTT.

This chain connects TRBV3-1 (or the pseudogene TRBV3-2) to TRBJ1-1; 8 bases line up with TRBD1. In germline, CDR1 is LGHDT, CDR2 YNNKEL (reference sequence). The V gene end was trimmed by 4 bases and the J gene end by 11 bases; junction bases not matched to a gene: 6. The CDR3 totals 12 residues. In nucleotides, the CDR3 is TGTGCCAGCAGCCGCGGACAGGGCAGGGCTTTCTTT. This translates into CASSRGQGRAFF.

The CDR3 sequence is CASSLSQGSYNEQFF. CDR3 coding DNA: TGTGCCAGCAGCTTAAGTCAGGGGTCCTACAATGAGCAGTTCTTC. The chain links TRBV7-6 to TRBJ2-1; weak D call: TRBD1 (6 bases). V was shortened by 2 bases and J by 1 base, with 9 bases between the two germline ends. CDR3 size: 15 residues. Germline V CDR1 and CDR2: SGHVS, FNYEAQ.

CDR3 sequence: CASSAGLLPEAFF. CDR3 DNA: TGTGCCAGCAGCGCCGGACTGTTACCGGAAGCTTTCTTT. The rearrangement uses TRBV7-2 and TRBJ1-1, with no clear D. The CDR3 runs to 13 residues. Between the trimmed V and J ends, which lost 5 bases and 8 bases, there was a span of 15 bases. Germline values: CDR1 SGHTA, CDR2 FQGNSA. Supplemented by reference TRBV7-2 and TRBJ1-1, the full variable domain reads GAGVSQSPSNKVTEKGKDVELRCDPISGHTALYWYRQSLGQGLEFLIYFQGNSAPDKSGLPSDRFSAERTGGSVSTLTIQRTQQEDSAVYLCASSAGLLPEAFFGQGTRLTVV.

The rearrangement links TRBV29-1 to TRBJ1-2; no clear D. This CDR3 has 15 residues. The germline V gene has CDR1 SQVTM and CDR2 ANQGSEA. The V end lost 2 bases, the J end lost 7 bases, and 20 bases lay between the germline ends. The CDR3 loop reads CSVEPSTLPGPGYTF. The CDR3 DNA reads TGCAGCGTTGAACCCAGCACCTTACCAGGCCCTGGCTACACCTTC.

This clone was seen just once. This chain links TRBV6-5 with TRBJ1-5; D gene unclear. Germline loops: CDR1 MNHEY, CDR2 SVGAGI. V was cut by 6 bases and J by 4 bases, with 16 bases left in between. There are 15 residues in the CDR3. The CDR3 region has the DNA TGTGCCAGCAGGTCCCTCGGGAGGAAAAATCAGCCCCAGCATTTT. Amino acid sequence: CASRSLGRKNQPQHF.

This clone has a single count. The CDR3 loop is CASSEGQGWYGNTIYF. The CDR3 DNA reads TGTGCCAGCAGTGAAGGACAGGGTTGGTATGGAAACACCATATATTTT. J is TRBJ1-3 and V is TRBV2; 7 bases agree with TRBD1. V gave up 1 base and J gave up 3 bases; unmatched junction bases: 6. This CDR3 contains 16 residues. Per germline, CDR1 SNHLY and CDR2 FYNNEI.

The chain has TRBV11-2 and TRBJ2-3; 12 nucleotides match TRBD2. The J segment lost 4 bases and the V segment lost 5 bases, leaving 13 bases of the junction unmatched. The CDR3 loop spans 18 amino acids. CDR1 is SGHAT and CDR2 is FQNNGV in the germline V gene. CDR3: CASSTASGGASLADTQYF. The CDR3 bases are TGTGCCAGCAGCACAGCTAGCGGGGGGGCAAGTCTCGCAGATACGCAGTATTTT.

The chain has TRBV30 and TRBJ2-4; 9 bases are shared with TRBD1. This CDR3 has 15 residues. Trimming cost V 4 bases and J 1 base; bases outside gene matches: 5. Germline V gene data show CDR1 as GTSNPN and CDR2 as SVGIG (reference sequence). CDR3 DNA: TGTGCCTGGACTTACAGGGGGCCCGCCAAAAACATTCAGTACTTC. Amino acid sequence: CAWTYRGPAKNIQYF.

The chain recombines TRBV10-2 with TRBJ2-3, with 7 bases matching TRBD2. This CDR3 has 13 amino acids. Germline-derived CDR1 and CDR2 are WSHSY and SAAADI. J was trimmed by 6 bases and V by 6 bases; bases with no gene match: 6. The CDR3 loop is CASRGLGGDTQYF. CDR3 DNA: TGCGCCAGCAGAGGTCTGGGAGGGGATACGCAGTATTTT.

The gene calls are TRBV7-2 and TRBJ2-7; 8 nucleotides line up with TRBD2. After removal of 0 bases from V and 0 bases from J, the junction contained 4 bases not matched to a gene. This CDR3 contains 16 residues. Germline lookup yields CDR1 SGHTA and CDR2 FQGNSA. CDR3 nucleotide sequence: TGTGCCAGCAGCTTAGCCGGGGGGGGCTTCTCCTACGAGCAGTACTTC. The encoded protein is CASSLAGGGFSYEQYF.

The chain links TRBV18 to TRBJ2-7; 7 bases map to TRBD1. Germline V gene data show CDR1 as KGHSH and CDR2 as LQKENI. The trim removed 4 bases at V and 2 bases at J, leaving 11 bases unmatched. CDR3 size: 16 residues. CDR3 DNA sequence: TGTGCCAGCTCACGGACGACAGGGAGCACTACCTACGAGCAGTACTTC. Translation gives CASSRTTGSTTYEQYF.

The gene calls are TRBV29-1 and TRBJ1-1; no definite D call. V was pared by 7 bases and J by 6 bases, with 9 bases between. This CDR3 is built from 10 residues. Germline V gene lookup returns CDR1 SQVTM and CDR2 ANQGSEA. CDR3 residues: CSGREAEAFF. CDR3 nucleotides: TGCAGCGGGAGAGAAGCTGAAGCTTTCTTT.

Here the CDR3 DNA reads TGTGCCACCAGCAGGGGGCTGGTGGGGAATCAGCCCCAGCATTTT. The encoded protein is CATSRGLVGNQPQHF. The rearrangement links TRBV15 to TRBJ1-5, with D tentatively TRBD1 (5 bases). This CDR3 comprises 15 residues. Germline-derived CDR1 and CDR2 are LNHNV and YYDKDF (reference sequence). Between the trimmed V and J ends, which lost 3 bases and 4 bases, there was a span of 13 bases.

The chain is built from TRBV29-1 and TRBJ1-2; weak D call: TRBD1 (6 bases). CDR3 length equals 12 residues. V lost 5 bases and J lost 4, with 11 bases in between. Looked up from germline, CDR1 is SQVTM and CDR2 is ANQGSEA. CDR3: CSVSGTLYGYTF. In DNA, the CDR3 is TGCAGCGTTTCCGGGACACTCTATGGCTACACCTTC. The whole variable domain, filled in from reference TRBV29-1 and TRBJ1-2, reads SAVISQKPSRDICQRGTSLTIQCQVDSQVTMMFWYRQQPGQSLTLIATANQGSEATYESGFVIDKFPISRPNLTFSTLTVSNMSPEDSSIYLCSVSGTLYGYTFGSGTRLTVV.

The chain couples TRBV9 to TRBJ2-7, with 8 bases identical to TRBD2. After removal of 3 bases from V and 3 bases from J, the junction contained 8 bases not matched to a gene. CDR3 length equals 15 residues. Per germline, CDR1 SGDLS and CDR2 YYNGEE. CDR3 residues: CASSESWLAGYEQYF. As DNA, the CDR3 is TGTGCCAGCAGCGAGTCTTGGCTAGCGGGCTACGAGCAGTACTTC.

V gene TRBV27 combines with J gene TRBJ2-1; 13 positions match TRBD2. J was trimmed by 9 bases and V by 6 bases; bases with no gene match: 8. Per germline, CDR1 MNHEY and CDR2 SMNVEV (reference sequence). The CDR3 loop spans 15 amino acids. CDR3 amino acids: CASRLAGLAGFEQFF. CDR3 DNA sequence: TGTGCCAGCAGATTAGCGGGACTAGCGGGGTTTGAGCAGTTCTTC.

DNA of the CDR3: TGCGCCAGCAGCCTACCCGGGACACCCCTCAGAGAAGCTTTCTTT. As protein: CASSLPGTPLREAFF. The chain joins TRBV4-1 to TRBJ1-1; possibly TRBD1 for D (6 bases). The CDR3 totals 15 residues. Germline CDR1 reads MGHRA; CDR2 reads YSYEKL. Trimming removed 4 bases from V and 8 bases from J, with 20 bases in between.

A single count supports this clone. The chain combines TRBV4-1 with TRBJ1-3; no reliable D call. V dropped 6 bases and J dropped 6 bases, with 9 bases sitting between them. Germline CDR1 reads MGHRA; CDR2 reads YSYEKL. The CDR3 extends over 12 amino acids. The CDR3 nucleotides are TGCGCCAGCAGTAGGGAGGCAAACACCATATATTTT. Amino acid sequence: CASSREANTIYF.

This clone was seen a handful of times. The chain links TRBV4-1 to TRBJ2-5, with D possibly matching TRBD2 (6 bases). This CDR3 spans 17 amino acids. Trimming stripped 1 base from V and 2 bases from J, with 17 bases between. The germline V gene has CDR1 MGHRA and CDR2 YSYEKL. As DNA, the CDR3 is TGCGCCAGCAGCCAAGCCCGGGGCCAGGGAGGTCAAGAGACCCAGTACTTC. Amino acids: CASSQARGQGGQETQYF.

The rearrangement joins TRBV19 to TRBJ1-5; weak D call: TRBD1 (5 bases). In germline, CDR1 is LNHDA, CDR2 SQIVND (reference sequence). The length of the CDR3 is 17 residues. Trimming removed 6 bases at V and 1 base at J, with 19 bases between. CDR3 nucleotides: TGTGCCAGTAGCAGACTCCTCAATACAGGAAGCAATCAGCCCCAGCATTTT. Protein sequence: CASSRLLNTGSNQPQHF. Full variable domain (remainder filled in from reference TRBV19 and TRBJ1-5): DGGITQSPKYLFRKEGQNVTLSCEQNLNHDAMYWYRQDPGQGLRLIYYSQIVNDFQKGDIAEGYSVSREKKESFPLTVTSAQKNPTAFYLCASSRLLNTGSNQPQHFGDGTRLSIL.

Here the CDR3 reads CASSETGAYNSPLHF. The CDR3 nucleotides read TGCGCCAGCAGTGAGACAGGAGCCTATAATTCACCCCTCCACTTT. The J gene is TRBJ1-6, the V gene TRBV10-2; weak D call: TRBD1 (5 bases). This CDR3 is built from 15 residues. Germline CDR1 reads WSHSY; CDR2 reads SAAADI. V gave up 2 bases and J gave up 2 bases, with 7 bases separating them.

This clone appeared a few times. This rearrangement joins TRBV7-9 to TRBJ1-1, with TRBD1 matching over 8 bases. The CDR3 is 15 residues long. The germline gives CDR1 SEHNR, CDR2 FQNEAQ (reference sequence). The V gene end was trimmed by 5 bases and the J gene end by 4 bases; junction bases not matched to a gene: 9. CDR3 in amino acids: CASSAVTGVVTEAFF. The CDR3 DNA sequence: TGTGCCAGCAGCGCGGTGACAGGGGTTGTCACTGAAGCTTTCTTT.

The chain recombines TRBV2 with TRBJ1-6; 9 bases fit TRBD1. The CDR3 has 16 amino acids. V trimming: 5 bases; J trimming: 1 base; junction bases outside the gene matches: 3. CDR1 and CDR2 from the germline V gene are SNHLY and FYNNEI. The DNA of the CDR3 is TGTGCCAGCAGTTTTGGACAGGGGTCCTATAATTCACCCCTCCACTTT. Residues: CASSFGQGSYNSPLHF.

The chain uses TRBV19 and TRBJ2-3; 7 nucleotides match TRBD2. The CDR3 totals 13 residues. The V and J ends lost 2 bases and 6 bases, in that order; junction bases with no gene match: 2. The germline V gene encodes CDR1 LNHDA and CDR2 SQIVND (reference sequence). CDR3 in DNA: TGTGCCAGTAGTATACGGGGGGTGGATACGCAGTATTTT. Translation: CASSIRGVDTQYF.

V usage is TRBV5-4 and J usage is TRBJ1-1; D call uncertain. V shed 1 base and J shed 5 bases, with 9 bases lying between them. The V gene's germline CDR1 is SGHNT and CDR2 YYREEE (reference sequence). The CDR3 length is 13 residues. The CDR3 bases are TGTGCCAGCAGCTTGCCTGGTCGGACTGAAGCTTTCTTT. Its translation is CASSLPGRTEAFF.

This chain uses TRBV19 with TRBJ1-2; D perhaps matches TRBD1 (6 bases). V gave up 3 bases and J gave up 8 bases, with 19 bases separating them. Germline V gene lookup returns CDR1 LNHDA and CDR2 SQIVND (reference sequence). The CDR3 length is 15 residues. CDR3: CASSMSWDNLRGYTF. The CDR3, as DNA: TGTGCCAGTAGTATGTCGTGGGACAACCTAAGAGGCTACACCTTC.